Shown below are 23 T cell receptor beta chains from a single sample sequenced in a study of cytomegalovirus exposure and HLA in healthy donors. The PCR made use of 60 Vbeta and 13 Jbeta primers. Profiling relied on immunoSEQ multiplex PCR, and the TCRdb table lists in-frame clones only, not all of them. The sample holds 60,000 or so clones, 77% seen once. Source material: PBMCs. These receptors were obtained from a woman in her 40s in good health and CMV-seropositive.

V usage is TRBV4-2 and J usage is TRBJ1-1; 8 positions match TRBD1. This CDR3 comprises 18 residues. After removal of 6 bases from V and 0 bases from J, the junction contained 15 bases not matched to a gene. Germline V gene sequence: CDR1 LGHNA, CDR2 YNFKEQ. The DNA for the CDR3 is TGTGCCAGCAGTCGGCCCGGACAGGGCATTGGGATGAACACTGAAGCTTTCTTT. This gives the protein CASSRPGQGIGMNTEAFF.

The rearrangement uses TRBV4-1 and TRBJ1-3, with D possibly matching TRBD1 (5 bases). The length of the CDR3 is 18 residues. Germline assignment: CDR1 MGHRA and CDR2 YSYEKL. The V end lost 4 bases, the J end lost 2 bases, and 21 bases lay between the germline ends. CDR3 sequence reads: CASSPGRVRGGPGNTIYF. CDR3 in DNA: TGCGCCAGCAGCCCAGGTCGCGTTAGGGGAGGACCTGGAAACACCATATATTTT.

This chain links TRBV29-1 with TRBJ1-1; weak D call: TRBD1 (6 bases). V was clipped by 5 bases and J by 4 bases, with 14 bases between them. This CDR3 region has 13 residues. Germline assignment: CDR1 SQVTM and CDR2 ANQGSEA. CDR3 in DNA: TGCAGCGTTCTAAACAGGGTGGGCACTGAAGCTTTCTTT. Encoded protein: CSVLNRVGTEAFF.

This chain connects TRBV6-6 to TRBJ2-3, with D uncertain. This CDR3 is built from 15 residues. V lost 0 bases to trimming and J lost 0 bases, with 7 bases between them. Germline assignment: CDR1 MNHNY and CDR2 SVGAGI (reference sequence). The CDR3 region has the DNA TGTGCCAGCAGTTACTCTAGCAGTAGCACAGATACGCAGTATTTT. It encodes CASSYSSSSTDTQYF.

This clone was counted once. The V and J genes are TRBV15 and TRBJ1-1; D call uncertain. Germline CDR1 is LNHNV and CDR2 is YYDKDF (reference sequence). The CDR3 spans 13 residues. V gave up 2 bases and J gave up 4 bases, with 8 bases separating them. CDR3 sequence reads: CATSRRGSTEAFF. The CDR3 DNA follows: TGTGCCACCAGCAGACGAGGGTCCACTGAAGCTTTCTTT.

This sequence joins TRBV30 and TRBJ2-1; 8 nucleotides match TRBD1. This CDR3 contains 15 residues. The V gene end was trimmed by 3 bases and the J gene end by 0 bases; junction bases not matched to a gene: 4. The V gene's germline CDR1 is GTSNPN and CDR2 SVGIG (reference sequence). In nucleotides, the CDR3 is TGTGCCTGGAGCCCCGGACAGGGCTCCTACAATGAGCAGTTCTTC. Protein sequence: CAWSPGQGSYNEQFF.

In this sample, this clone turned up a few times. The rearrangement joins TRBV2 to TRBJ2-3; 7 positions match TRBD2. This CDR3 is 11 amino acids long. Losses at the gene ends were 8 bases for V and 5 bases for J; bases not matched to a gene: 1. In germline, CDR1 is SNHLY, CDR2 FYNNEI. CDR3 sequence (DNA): TGTGCCAGCTGGGGGGGAGATACGCAGTATTTT. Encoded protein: CASWGGDTQYF.

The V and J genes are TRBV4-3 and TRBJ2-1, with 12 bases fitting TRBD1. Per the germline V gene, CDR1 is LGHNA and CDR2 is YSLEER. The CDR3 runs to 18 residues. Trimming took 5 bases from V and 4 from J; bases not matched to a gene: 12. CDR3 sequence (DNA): TGCGCCAGCAGCTCCGGGACAGGGGGCGCCGGGGGGTACAATGAGCAGTTCTTC. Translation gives CASSSGTGGAGGYNEQFF.

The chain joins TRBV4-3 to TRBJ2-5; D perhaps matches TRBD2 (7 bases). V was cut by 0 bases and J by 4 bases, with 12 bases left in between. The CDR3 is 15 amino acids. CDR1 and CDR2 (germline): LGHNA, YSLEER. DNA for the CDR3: TGCGCCAGCAGCCAAGAAGGAGGGGGGGGAGAGACCCAGTACTTC. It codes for CASSQEGGGGETQYF.

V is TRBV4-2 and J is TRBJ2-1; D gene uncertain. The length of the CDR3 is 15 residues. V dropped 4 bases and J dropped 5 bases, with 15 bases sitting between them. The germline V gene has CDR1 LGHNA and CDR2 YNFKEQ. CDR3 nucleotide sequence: TGTGCCAGCAGCCCCGTCCCCGGCGGCGACAATGAGCAGTTCTTC. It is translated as CASSPVPGGDNEQFF.

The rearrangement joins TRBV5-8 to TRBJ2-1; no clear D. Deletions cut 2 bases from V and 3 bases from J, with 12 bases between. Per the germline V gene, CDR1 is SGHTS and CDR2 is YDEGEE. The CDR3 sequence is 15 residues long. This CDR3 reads CASSFRRVHYNEQFF. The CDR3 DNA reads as TGTGCCAGCAGCTTCAGACGGGTTCACTACAATGAGCAGTTCTTC.

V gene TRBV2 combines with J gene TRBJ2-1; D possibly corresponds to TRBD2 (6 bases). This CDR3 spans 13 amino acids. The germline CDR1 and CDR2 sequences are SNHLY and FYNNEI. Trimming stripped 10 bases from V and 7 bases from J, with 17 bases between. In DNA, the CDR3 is TGTGCCACCCAGCACCGCAGCGGGAATGAGCAGTTCTTC. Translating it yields CATQHRSGNEQFF.

CDR3 sequence (DNA): TGTGCCAGCATCTTAGCGGGGGGCCCCCCCAATGAGCAGTTCTTC. Encoded protein: CASILAGGPPNEQFF. The genes are TRBV2 and TRBJ2-1, with TRBD2 matching over 10 bases. With 7 bases clipped from V and 6 bases from J, the junction kept 9 bases outside the gene matches. The germline V gene encodes CDR1 SNHLY and CDR2 FYNNEI. The CDR3 is made up of 15 amino acids.

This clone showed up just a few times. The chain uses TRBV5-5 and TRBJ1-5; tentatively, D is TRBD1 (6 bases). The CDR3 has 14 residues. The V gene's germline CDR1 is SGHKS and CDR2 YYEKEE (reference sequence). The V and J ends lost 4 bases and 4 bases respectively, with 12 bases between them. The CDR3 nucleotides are TGTGCCAGCAGCGTGGACAGAGGGAATCAGCCCCAGCATTTT. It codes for CASSVDRGNQPQHF.

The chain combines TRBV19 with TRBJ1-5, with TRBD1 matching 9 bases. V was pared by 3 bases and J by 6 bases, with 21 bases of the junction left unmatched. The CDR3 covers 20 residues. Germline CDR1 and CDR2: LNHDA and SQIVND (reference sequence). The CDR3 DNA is TGTGCCAGTAGTATGGCGCCCGGGACAGGGTCCCGTCGAGGAAGTCAGCCCCAGCATTTT. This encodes CASSMAPGTGSRRGSQPQHF.

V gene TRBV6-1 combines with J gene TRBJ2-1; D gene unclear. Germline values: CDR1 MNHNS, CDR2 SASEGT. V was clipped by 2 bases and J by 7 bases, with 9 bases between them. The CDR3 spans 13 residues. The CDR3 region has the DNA TGTGCCAGCAGTGAATGGGTAGCAAATGAGCAGTTCTTC. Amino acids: CASSEWVANEQFF.

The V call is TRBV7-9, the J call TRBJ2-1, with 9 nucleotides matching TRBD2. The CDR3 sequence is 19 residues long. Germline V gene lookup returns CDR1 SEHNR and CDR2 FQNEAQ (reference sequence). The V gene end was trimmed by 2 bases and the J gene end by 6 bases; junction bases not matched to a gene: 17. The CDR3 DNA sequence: TGTGCCAGCAGCTTATTTGCTGCGGGGGGGCGTAACCCCCCCAATGAGCAGTTCTTC. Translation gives CASSLFAAGGRNPPNEQFF.

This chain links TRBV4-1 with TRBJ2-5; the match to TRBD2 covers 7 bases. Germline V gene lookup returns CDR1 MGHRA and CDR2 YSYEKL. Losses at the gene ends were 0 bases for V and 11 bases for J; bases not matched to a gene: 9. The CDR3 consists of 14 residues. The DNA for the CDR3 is TGCGCCAGCAGCCAAGATCCGTCGGGGGGAGGGCAGTACTTC. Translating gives CASSQDPSGGGQYF.

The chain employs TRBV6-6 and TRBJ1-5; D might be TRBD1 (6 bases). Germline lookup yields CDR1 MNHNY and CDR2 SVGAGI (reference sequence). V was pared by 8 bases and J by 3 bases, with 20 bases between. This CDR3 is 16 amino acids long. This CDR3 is CASHLGVGGLNQPQHF. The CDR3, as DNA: TGTGCCAGCCACCTGGGAGTGGGGGGGCTCAATCAGCCCCAGCATTTT.

The DNA for the CDR3 is TGCGCCAGCAGCTTGGAAGGAGGGGAAAACACCATATATTTT. Protein: CASSLEGGENTIYF. This chain uses TRBV5-1 with TRBJ1-3; D is possibly TRBD1 (5 bases). The length of the CDR3 is 14 residues. V was trimmed by 0 bases and J by 6 bases, leaving 10 bases between them. The germline CDR1 and CDR2 sequences are SGHRS and YFSETQ.

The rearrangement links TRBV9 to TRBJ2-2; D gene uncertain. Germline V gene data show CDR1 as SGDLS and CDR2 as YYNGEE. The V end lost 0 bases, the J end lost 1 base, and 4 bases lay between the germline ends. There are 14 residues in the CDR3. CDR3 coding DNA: TGTGCCAGCAGCGTAGCGGGGAACACCGGGGAGCTGTTTTTT. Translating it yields CASSVAGNTGELFF.

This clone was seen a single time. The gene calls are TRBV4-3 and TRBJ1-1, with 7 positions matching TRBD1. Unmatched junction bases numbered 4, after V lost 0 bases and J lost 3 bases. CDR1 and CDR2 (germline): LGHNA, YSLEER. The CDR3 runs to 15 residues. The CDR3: CASSQDAQGDTEAFF. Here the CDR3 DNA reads TGCGCCAGCAGCCAAGATGCGCAGGGGGACACTGAAGCTTTCTTT.

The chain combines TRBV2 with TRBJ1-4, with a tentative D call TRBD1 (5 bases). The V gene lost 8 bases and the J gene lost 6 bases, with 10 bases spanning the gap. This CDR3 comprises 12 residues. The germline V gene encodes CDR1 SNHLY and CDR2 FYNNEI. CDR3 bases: TGTGCCAGCCAGGGACTGGATGAAAAACTGTTTTTT. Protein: CASQGLDEKLFF.